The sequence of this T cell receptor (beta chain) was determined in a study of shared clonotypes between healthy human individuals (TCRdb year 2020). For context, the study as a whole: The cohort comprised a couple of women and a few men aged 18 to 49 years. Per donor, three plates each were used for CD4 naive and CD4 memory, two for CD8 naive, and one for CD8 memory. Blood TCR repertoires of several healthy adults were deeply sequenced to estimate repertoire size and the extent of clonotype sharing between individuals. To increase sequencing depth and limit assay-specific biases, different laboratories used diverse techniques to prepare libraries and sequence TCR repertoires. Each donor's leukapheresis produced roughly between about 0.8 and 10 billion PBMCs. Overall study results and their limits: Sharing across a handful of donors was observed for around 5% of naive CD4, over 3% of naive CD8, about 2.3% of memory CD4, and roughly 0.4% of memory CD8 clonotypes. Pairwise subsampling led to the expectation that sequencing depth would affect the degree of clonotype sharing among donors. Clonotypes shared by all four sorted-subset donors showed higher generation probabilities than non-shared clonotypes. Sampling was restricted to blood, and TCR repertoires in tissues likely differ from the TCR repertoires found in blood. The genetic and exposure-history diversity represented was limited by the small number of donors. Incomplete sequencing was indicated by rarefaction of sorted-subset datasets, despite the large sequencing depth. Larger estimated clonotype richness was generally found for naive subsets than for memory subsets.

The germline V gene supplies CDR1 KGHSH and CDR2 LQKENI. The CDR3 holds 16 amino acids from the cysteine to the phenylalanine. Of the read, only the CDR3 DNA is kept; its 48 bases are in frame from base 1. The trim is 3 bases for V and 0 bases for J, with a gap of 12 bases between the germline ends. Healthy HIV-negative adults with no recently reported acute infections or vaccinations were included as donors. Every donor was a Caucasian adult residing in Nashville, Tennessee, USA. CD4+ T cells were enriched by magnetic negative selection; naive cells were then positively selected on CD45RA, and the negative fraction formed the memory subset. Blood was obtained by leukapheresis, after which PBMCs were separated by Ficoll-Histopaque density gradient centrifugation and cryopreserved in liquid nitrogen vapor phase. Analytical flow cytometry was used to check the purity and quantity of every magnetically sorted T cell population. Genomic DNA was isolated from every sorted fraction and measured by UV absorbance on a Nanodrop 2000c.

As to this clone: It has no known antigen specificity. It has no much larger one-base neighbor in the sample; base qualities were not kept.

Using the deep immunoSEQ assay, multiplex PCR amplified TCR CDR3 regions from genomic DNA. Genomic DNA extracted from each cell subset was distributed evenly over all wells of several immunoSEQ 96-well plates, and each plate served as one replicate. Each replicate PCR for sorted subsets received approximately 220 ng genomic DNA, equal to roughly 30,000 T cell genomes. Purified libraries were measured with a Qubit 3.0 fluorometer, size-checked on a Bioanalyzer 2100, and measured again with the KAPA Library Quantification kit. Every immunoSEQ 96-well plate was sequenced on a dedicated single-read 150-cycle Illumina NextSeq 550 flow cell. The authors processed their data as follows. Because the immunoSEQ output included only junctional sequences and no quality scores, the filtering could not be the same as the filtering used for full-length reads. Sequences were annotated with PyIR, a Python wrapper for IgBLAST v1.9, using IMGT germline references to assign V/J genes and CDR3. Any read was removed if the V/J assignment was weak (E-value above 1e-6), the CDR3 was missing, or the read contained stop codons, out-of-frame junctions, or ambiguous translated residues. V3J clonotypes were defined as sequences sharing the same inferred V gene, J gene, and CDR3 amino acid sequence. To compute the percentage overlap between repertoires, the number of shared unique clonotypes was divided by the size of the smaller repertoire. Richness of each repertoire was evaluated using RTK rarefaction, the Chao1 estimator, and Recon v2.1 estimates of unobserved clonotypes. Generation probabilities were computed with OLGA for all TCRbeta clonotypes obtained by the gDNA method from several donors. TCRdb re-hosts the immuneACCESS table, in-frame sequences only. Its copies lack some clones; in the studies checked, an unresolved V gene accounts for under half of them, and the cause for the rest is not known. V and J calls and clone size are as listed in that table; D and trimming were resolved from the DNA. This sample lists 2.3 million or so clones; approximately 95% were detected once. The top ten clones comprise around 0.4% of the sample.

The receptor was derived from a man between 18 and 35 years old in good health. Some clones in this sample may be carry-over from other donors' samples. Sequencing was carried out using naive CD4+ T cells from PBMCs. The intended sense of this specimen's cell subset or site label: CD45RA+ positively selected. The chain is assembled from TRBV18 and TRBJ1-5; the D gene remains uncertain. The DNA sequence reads TGTGCCAGCTCACCCCCAGGCCGAGATAGCAATCAGCCCCAGCATTTT. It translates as CASSPPGRDSNQPQHF. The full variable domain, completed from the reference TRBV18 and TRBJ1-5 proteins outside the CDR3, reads NAGVMQNPRHLVRRRGQEARLRCSPMKGHSHVYWYRQLPEEGLKFMVYLQKENIIDESGMPKERFSAEFPKEGPSILRIQQVVRGDSAAYFCASSPPGRDSNQPQHFGDGTRLSIL.